Given below is one T cell receptor (beta chain) in context. Its matching antigen is unknown. Arm-PCR with iRepertoire HTBI primers amplified the CDR3 regions for these TCR beta libraries. As handled by the study authors: Samples collectively showed 62 TRBV and roughly 15 TRBJ segments. TCRdb re-called the multiplex PCR reads with MiXCR, one entry per CDR3 protein. The V and J calls and clone size come from TCRdb's table, not from the authors' own analysis. The sample lists about 400,000 distinct CDR3 sequences, roughly 16% occurring once. Stated time point: newly diagnosed GD, antithyroid drugs for less than 3 months. Isolated PBMC RNA provided the starting material for the TCR library. This sample was taken from a study of regulatory T cells in long-lasting Graves disease. On the study more broadly: Graves' patients diagnosed newly had used antithyroid drugs under 3 months.

The V end lost 5 bases, the J end lost 6 bases, and 20 bases lay between the germline ends. Germline CDR1 SGHTA, CDR2 FQGTGA. CDR3 length equals 16 residues. Study findings and constraints: Newly diagnosed Graves' patients exceeded persistent ones in TCR diversity. Accuracy was possibly reduced by small sample size.

The source material was peripheral blood mononuclear cells (PBMCs), sampled at new diagnosis, from a patient treated with antithyroid drugs. This chain uses TRBV7-3 with TRBJ2-1; D is unclear. The receptor was isolated from a female donor with Graves disease. The CDR3 DNA reads as TGTGCCAGCAGCCGGACGGTCGCGCCAGGCGCCAATGAGCAGTTCTTC. Encoded protein: CASSRTVAPGANEQFF.